This is a list of T cell receptor beta chains from one sample in a study of CD8+ T cells in alopecia areata. TCRdb's copy holds only in-frame clones and misses some; the assay was immunoSEQ multiplex PCR. The sample carries 110,000 or so clones, roughly 60% recorded once. Sequenced input: CD8+ T cells sorted from blood. The origin of the receptors is a human donor in good health. Each CDR3 is given with its conserved first and last residue. D genes are given only for firm matches. For some rows the clone size is stated as once, few or many, or as a class when expanded; others skip it.

clone size: .; V gene: TRBV5-6; J gene: TRBJ2-7; D gene: .; CDR3 DNA: TGTGCCAGCAGACCGGGACTCAGCTCCTACGAGCAGTACTTC; CDR3 protein: CASRPGLSSYEQYF
clone size: once; V gene: TRBV5-1; J gene: TRBJ1-2; D gene: .; CDR3 DNA: TGCGCCAGCGGAGGGGGAAATGGCTACACCTTC; CDR3 protein: CASGGGNGYTF
clone size: .; V gene: TRBV7-2; J gene: TRBJ1-2; D gene: .; CDR3 DNA: TGTGCCAGCAGCTTAGCGATCGGGGGCACGGGCTATGGCTACACCTTC; CDR3 protein: CASSLAIGGTGYGYTF
clone size: .; V gene: TRBV5-6; J gene: TRBJ2-2; D gene: TRBD2; CDR3 DNA: TGTGCCAGCAGCCTAAAGACTAGCGGTTACACCGGGGAGCTGTTTTTT; CDR3 protein: CASSLKTSGYTGELFF
clone size: .; V gene: TRBV28; J gene: TRBJ2-3; D gene: .; CDR3 DNA: TGTGCCAGCACAGGGTTACATACGCAGTATTTT; CDR3 protein: CASTGLHTQYF
clone size: .; V gene: TRBV25-1; J gene: TRBJ2-5; D gene: .; CDR3 DNA: TGTGCCAGCACGAGGGGGGGCGGGGAGACCCAGTACTTC; CDR3 protein: CASTRGGGETQYF
clone size: few; V gene: TRBV6-1; J gene: TRBJ1-6; D gene: .; CDR3 DNA: TGTGCCAGCGAGGACAGTTTCTCCTATAATTCACCCCTCCACTTT; CDR3 protein: CASEDSFSYNSPLHF
clone size: .; V gene: TRBV18; J gene: TRBJ2-5; D gene: .; CDR3 DNA: TGTGCCAGCTCACCGACAGTTAACTTCAAGGAGACCCAGTACTTC; CDR3 protein: CASSPTVNFKETQYF
clone size: .; V gene: TRBV30; J gene: TRBJ2-5; D gene: .; CDR3 DNA: TGTGCCTGGAGTGTACGAAACCAAGAGACCCAGTACTTC; CDR3 protein: CAWSVRNQETQYF
clone size: few; V gene: TRBV10-3; J gene: TRBJ1-4; D gene: .; CDR3 DNA: TGTGCCATCAGTGTTCAGGGTTGGGAAAAACTGTTTTTT; CDR3 protein: CAISVQGWEKLFF
clone size: .; V gene: TRBV30; J gene: TRBJ2-1; D gene: .; CDR3 DNA: TGTGCCTGGAGTGTATCTAGGGACAATGAGCAGTTCTTC; CDR3 protein: CAWSVSRDNEQFF